This T cell receptor (beta chain) derives from a study of blood T cells in healthy people across ages. Across the whole study: About one barcoded beta molecule per two T cells was the capture yield of template switching.

A second 7 to 11 cycle PCR used barcoded and J-beta primers. TCRdb reprocessed the 5' RACE reads via MiXCR and lists one record per CDR3 protein. The sample holds approximately 1.5 million distinct CDR3 sequences, 35% to 45% seen once. V dropped 5 bases and J dropped 8; count of bases not matched to a gene: 7. The CDR3 is 13 amino acids. Per germline, CDR1 MDHEN and CDR2 SYDVKM. Study results and limitations: The donors' CMV status was not determined, possibly confounding changes in expanded clonotypes. TCR beta diversity was tightly associated with the proportion of naive T cells.

Concerning this clonotype: Its specificity is unknown.

The chain joins TRBV28 to TRBJ1-1; the match to TRBD1 covers 8 bases. Sequencing used blood. The receptor was derived from a woman aged 18 to 35 in good health. The CDR3 DNA reads as TGTGCCAGCAGTCCCCGGACAGGGAGGGAAGCTTTCTTT. Translation: CASSPRTGREAFF.